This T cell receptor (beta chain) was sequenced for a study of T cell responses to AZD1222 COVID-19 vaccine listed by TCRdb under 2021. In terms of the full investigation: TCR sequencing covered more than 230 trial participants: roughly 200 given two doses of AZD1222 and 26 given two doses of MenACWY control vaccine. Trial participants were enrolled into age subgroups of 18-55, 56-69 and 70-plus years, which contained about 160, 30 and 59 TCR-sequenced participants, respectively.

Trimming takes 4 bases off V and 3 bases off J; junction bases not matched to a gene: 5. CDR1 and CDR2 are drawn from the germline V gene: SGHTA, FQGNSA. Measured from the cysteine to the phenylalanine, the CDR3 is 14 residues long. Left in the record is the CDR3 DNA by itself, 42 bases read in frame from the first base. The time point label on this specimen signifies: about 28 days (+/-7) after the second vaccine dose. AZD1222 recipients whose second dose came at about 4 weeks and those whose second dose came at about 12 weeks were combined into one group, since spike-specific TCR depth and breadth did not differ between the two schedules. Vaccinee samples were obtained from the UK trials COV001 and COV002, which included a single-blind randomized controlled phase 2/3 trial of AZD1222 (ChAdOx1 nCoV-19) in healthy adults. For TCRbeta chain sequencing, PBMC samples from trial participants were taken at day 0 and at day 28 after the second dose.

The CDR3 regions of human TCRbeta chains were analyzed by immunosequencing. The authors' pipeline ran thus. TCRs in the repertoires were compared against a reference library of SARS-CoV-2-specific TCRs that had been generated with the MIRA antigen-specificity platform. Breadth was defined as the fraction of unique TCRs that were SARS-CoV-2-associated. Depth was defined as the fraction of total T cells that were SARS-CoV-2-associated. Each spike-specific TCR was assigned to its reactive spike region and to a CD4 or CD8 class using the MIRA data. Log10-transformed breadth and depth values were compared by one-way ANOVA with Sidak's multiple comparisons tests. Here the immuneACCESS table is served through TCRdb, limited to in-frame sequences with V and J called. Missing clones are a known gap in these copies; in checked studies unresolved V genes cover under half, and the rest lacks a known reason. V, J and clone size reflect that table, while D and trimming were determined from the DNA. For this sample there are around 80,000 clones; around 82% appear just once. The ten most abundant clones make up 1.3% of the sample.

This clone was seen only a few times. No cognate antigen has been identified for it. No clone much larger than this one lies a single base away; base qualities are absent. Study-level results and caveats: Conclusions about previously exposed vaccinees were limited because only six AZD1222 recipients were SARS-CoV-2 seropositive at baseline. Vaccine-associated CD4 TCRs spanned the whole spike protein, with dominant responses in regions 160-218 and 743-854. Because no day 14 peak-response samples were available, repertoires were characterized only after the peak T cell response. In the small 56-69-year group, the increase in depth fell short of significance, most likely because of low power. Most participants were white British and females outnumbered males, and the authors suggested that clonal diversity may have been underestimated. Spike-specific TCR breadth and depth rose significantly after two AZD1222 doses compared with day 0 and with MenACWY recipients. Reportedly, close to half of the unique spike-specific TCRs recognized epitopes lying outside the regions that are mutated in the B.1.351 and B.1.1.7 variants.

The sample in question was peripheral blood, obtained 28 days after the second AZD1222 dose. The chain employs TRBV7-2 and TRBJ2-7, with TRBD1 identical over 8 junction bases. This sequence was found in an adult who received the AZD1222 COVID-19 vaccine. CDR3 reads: CASSSQGGHYEQYF. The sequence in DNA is TGTGCCAGCAGCTCACAGGGGGGCCACTACGAGCAGTACTTC.